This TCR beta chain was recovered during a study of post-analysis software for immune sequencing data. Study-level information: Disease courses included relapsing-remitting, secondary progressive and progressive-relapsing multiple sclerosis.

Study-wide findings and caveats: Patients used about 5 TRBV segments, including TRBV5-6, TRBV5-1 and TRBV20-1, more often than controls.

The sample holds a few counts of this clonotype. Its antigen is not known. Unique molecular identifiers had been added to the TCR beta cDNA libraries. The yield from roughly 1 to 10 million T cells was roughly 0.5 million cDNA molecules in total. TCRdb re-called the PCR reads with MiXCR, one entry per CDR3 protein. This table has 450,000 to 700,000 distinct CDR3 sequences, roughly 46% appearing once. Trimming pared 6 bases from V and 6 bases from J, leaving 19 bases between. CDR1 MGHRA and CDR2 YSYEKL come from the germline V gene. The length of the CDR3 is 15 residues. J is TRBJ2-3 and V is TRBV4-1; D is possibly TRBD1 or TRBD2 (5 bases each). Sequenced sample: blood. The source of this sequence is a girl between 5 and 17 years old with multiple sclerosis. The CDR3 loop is CASSPGDLSTDTQYF. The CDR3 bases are TGCGCCAGCAGTCCCGGGGACCTCAGTACCGATACGCAGTATTTT.